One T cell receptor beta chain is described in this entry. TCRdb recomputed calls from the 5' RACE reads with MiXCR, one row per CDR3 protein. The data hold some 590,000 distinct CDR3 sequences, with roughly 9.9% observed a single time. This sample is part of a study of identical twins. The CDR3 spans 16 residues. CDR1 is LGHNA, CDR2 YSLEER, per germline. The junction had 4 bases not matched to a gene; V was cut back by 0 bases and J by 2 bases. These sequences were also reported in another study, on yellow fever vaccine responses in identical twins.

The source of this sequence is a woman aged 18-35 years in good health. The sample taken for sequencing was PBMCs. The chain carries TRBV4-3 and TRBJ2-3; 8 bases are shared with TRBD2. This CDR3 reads CASSQESGSNTDTQYF. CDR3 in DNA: TGCGCCAGCAGCCAAGAAAGCGGGAGCAACACAGATACGCAGTATTTT.